This TCR beta chain originates from a study of blood T cell repertoires in COVID-19. Whole-study context: The analysed material was cDNA or gDNA that came from T cells, B-cell-depleted T cells, or PBMCs.

Per germline, CDR1 KGHSH and CDR2 LQKENI. V lost 1 base to trimming and J lost 9 bases, with 13 bases between them. The CDR3 runs 14 residues. The method was immunoSEQ multiplex PCR; TCRdb's version includes in-frame clones alone and lacks a portion of them. The table records around 250,000 clones, more than 65% of them present only once. Sequenced: peripheral blood. V and J are TRBV18 and TRBJ2-1, with D perhaps matching TRBD1 (6 bases). This TCR derives from a woman younger than 35 with acute or convalescent COVID-19. The CDR3 nucleotides read TGTGCCAGCTCACCACGCTATAAAGGGGGTGAGCAGTTCTTC. It is translated as CASSPRYKGGEQFF.